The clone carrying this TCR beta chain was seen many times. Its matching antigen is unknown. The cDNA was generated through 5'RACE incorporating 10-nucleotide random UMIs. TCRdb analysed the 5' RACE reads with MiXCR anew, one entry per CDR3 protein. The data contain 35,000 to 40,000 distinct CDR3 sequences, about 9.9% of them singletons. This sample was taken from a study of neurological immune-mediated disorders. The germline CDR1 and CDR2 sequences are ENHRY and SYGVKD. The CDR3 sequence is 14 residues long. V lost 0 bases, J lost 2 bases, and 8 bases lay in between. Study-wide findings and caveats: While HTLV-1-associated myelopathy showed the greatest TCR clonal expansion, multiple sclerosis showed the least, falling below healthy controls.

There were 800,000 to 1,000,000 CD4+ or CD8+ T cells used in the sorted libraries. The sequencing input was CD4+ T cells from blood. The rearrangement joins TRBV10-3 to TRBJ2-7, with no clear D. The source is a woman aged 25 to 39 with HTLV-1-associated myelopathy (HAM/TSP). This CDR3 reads CAISESYLPYEQYF. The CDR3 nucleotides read TGTGCCATCAGTGAGTCATACCTTCCCTACGAGCAGTACTTC.